These 9 T cell receptor beta chains came from one sample sequenced in a study of blood T cell repertoires in COVID-19. The data were produced by immunoSEQ multiplex PCR, yet TCRdb's version contains in-frame clones alone and is incomplete. In the table there are 410,000 or so clones, 89% of which are singletons. The sequenced sample consisted of peripheral blood. The origin of the receptors is a woman aged 35 to 49 with COVID-19, enrolled during active disease.

This chain links TRBV7-9 with TRBJ1-1; 9 bases line up with TRBD1. V lost 5 bases to trimming and J lost 3 bases; unmatched junction nucleotides: 10. Per the germline V gene, CDR1 is SEHNR and CDR2 is FQNEAQ (reference sequence). The CDR3 is 16 residues long. The CDR3, as DNA: TGTGCCAGCAGCCTTGGGACAGGGAGGCCCTACACTGAAGCTTTCTTT. Protein: CASSLGTGRPYTEAFF.

The chain links TRBV7-8 to TRBJ2-1; the match to TRBD2 covers 11 bases. The V gene's germline CDR1 is SGHVS and CDR2 FQNEAQ. This CDR3 has 16 amino acids. V trimming: 5 bases; J trimming: 6 bases; junction bases outside the gene matches: 9. The DNA for the CDR3 is TGTGCCAGCAGCGCCGGGACTAGCGGAATTTTCAATGAGCAGTTCTTC. Amino acid sequence: CASSAGTSGIFNEQFF.

The sample holds one count of this clone. This chain joins TRBV19 and TRBJ1-5, with a weak D call TRBD1 (5 bases). V gave up 4 bases and J gave up 7 bases, with 14 bases separating them. CDR1 and CDR2 from the germline V gene are LNHDA and SQIVND (reference sequence). This CDR3 contains 14 residues. Written as DNA, the CDR3 is TGTGCCAGTAGTAGATATCCCGGGGGGCAGCCCCAGCATTTT. It translates to CASSRYPGGQPQHF.

The chain links TRBV30 to TRBJ1-3; 8 nucleotides line up with TRBD1. Germline values: CDR1 GTSNPN, CDR2 SVGIG (reference sequence). The CDR3 has 16 residues. V was clipped by 5 bases and J by 2 bases; unmatched bases: 11. CDR3 in DNA: TGTGCCTGGTGGCCGCGCGGACAGGGTCCTGGAAACACCATATATTTT. Protein product: CAWWPRGQGPGNTIYF.

The rearrangement uses TRBV7-3 and TRBJ2-1; tentatively, D is TRBD1 (5 bases). This CDR3 region has 14 residues. V lost 1 base and J lost 4, with 8 bases in between. CDR1 SGHTA and CDR2 FQGTGA come from the germline V gene. The CDR3 DNA follows: TGTGCCAGCAGCTTAAAGGGGTTGTACAATGAGCAGTTCTTC. It codes for CASSLKGLYNEQFF.

The genes are TRBV14 and TRBJ2-7, with D possibly matching TRBD1 (6 bases). The CDR3 length is 13 residues. Per the germline V gene, CDR1 is SGHDN and CDR2 is FVKESK. The ends were cut back, 1 base at V and 6 bases at J, with 10 bases in the middle. CDR3: CASSQVRGSEQYF. The CDR3 coding sequence is TGTGCCAGCAGCCAAGTCAGGGGCAGCGAGCAGTACTTC.

The V call is TRBV29-1, the J call TRBJ1-1, with 7 bases lining up with TRBD1. The V gene end was trimmed by 7 bases and the J gene end by 4 bases; junction bases not matched to a gene: 9. The CDR3 is made up of 13 amino acids. In germline, CDR1 is SQVTM, CDR2 ANQGSEA. In DNA, the CDR3 is TGCAGCGGGTTGAGGGGGCGCAGCACTGAAGCTTTCTTT. This encodes CSGLRGRSTEAFF.

The chain combines TRBV28 with TRBJ1-5; the match to TRBD1 covers 9 bases. This CDR3 has 17 residues. Germline V lookup: CDR1 MDHEN, CDR2 SYDVKM. Losses at the gene ends were 4 bases for V and 6 bases for J; bases not matched to a gene: 13. CDR3 protein: CASSSGTGIRSGQPQHF. Written as DNA, the CDR3 is TGTGCCAGCAGTTCCGGGACAGGGATCAGGTCAGGTCAGCCCCAGCATTTT.

V usage is TRBV5-1 and J usage is TRBJ2-7, with 7 nucleotides matching TRBD1. V lost 4 bases, J lost 3 bases, and 10 bases stayed unmatched. CDR1 and CDR2 (germline): SGHRS, YFSETQ. The CDR3 is made up of 15 amino acids. The CDR3 region has the DNA TGCGCCAGCAGCCCTCGGACAGGCGGGCACTACGAGCAGTACTTC. Residues: CASSPRTGGHYEQYF.